These T cell receptor beta chains were read from a single sample in a study of T cells in Graves' hyperthyroidism and ophthalmopathy. MiXCR, run by TCRdb on the multiplex PCR reads, gives a single entry per CDR3 protein. The sample comprises approximately 400,000 distinct CDR3 sequences, roughly 25% of which are singletons, and over 70% rests with the top ten. The sequencing sample was made of blood. These receptors were taken from a man aged 45-65 years with Graves' hyperthyroidism. Both conserved end residues are part of each CDR3. Each record gives: CDR3 length, V gene, D gene, clone size, J gene, CDR3 protein, CDR3 DNA. A D gene is named only where the DNA matches it firmly. Some rows mark clone size as missing; the rest say once, few, many or name a class of expanded clone.

19	TRBV12-3/TRBV12-4	TRBD2	few	TRBJ2-7	CASSLGVIIGRTNRGEQYF	TGTGCCAGCAGTTTAGGGGTGATAATCGGGAGGACCAACCGGGGGGAGCAGTACTTC
16	TRBV7-6	-	few	TRBJ2-5	CASSLARAGMQETQYF	TGTGCCAGCAGCTTAGCGCGGGCCGGGATGCAAGAGACCCAGTACTTC
16	TRBV2	TRBD2	many	TRBJ2-3	CASRRTSGSMGDTQYF	TGTGCCAGCAGGAGGACTAGCGGGAGTATGGGGGATACGCAGTATTTT
14	TRBV19	TRBD1	few	TRBJ1-1	CASRITGGGTEAFF	TGTGCCAGTAGAATAACAGGGGGAGGCACTGAAGCTTTCTTT
18	TRBV18	TRBD1	few	TRBJ1-4	CASSSRDRGRLSNEKLFF	TGTGCCAGCTCGAGCCGGGACAGGGGGCGCCTAAGTAATGAAAAACTGTTTTTT
13	TRBV20-1	-	-	TRBJ1-4	CSALYRDEEKLFF	TGCAGTGCCCTATACCGGGATGAGGAAAAACTGTTTTTT
16	TRBV28	-	many	TRBJ2-1	CASSSSPGRAHNEQFF	TGTGCCAGCAGTTCGAGCCCTGGCAGGGCACACAATGAGCAGTTCTTC
18	TRBV7-9	TRBD2	many	TRBJ2-1	CASSPHRLAGGDYNEQFF	TGTGCCAGCAGCCCCCACAGACTAGCGGGGGGAGATTACAATGAGCAGTTCTTC
13	TRBV5-1	-	few	TRBJ2-3	CASSSPPTDTQYF	TGCGCCAGCAGCTCACCGCCCACAGATACGCAGTATTTT
16	TRBV20-1	-	-	TRBJ2-7	CSARSPEPRVGYEQYF	TGCAGTGCTAGGAGTCCAGAGCCCCGTGTAGGCTACGAGCAGTACTTC
18	TRBV7-9	TRBD2	-	TRBJ2-7	CASSSQGGSGRAAHEQYF	TGTGCCAGCAGCTCCCAAGGTGGTAGCGGGAGGGCCGCTCACGAGCAGTACTTC
15	TRBV6-1	TRBD2	few	TRBJ2-1	CASSGAGADSNEQFF	TGTGCCAGCAGTGGAGCGGGAGCTGACAGCAATGAGCAGTTCTTC
15	TRBV5-1	TRBD1	-	TRBJ2-7	CASSPGGTGANEQYF	TGCGCCAGCAGCCCGGGAGGGACAGGGGCAAACGAGCAGTACTTC
16	TRBV6-5	TRBD1	-	TRBJ1-1	CASGYSRTGGATEAFF	TGTGCCAGCGGTTACTCTCGGACAGGGGGGGCCACTGAAGCTTTCTTT
16	TRBV20-1	TRBD2	-	TRBJ2-7	CSASDYLAGGNYEQYF	TGCAGTGCTAGTGACTATCTAGCGGGAGGCAACTACGAGCAGTACTTC
14	TRBV20-1	TRBD1	-	TRBJ1-2	CSAAGTEANYGYTF	TGCAGTGCCGCCGGGACAGAGGCTAACTATGGCTACACCTTC
14	TRBV10-3	-	few	TRBJ1-5	CAISEGNEHQPQHF	TGTGCCATCAGTGAGGGAAATGAGCATCAGCCCCAGCATTTT
15	TRBV7-8	-	-	TRBJ1-1	CASSLVGLARSEAFF	TGTGCCAGCAGCTTAGTGGGACTGGCGAGGTCGGAAGCTTTCTTT
15	TRBV2	-	few	TRBJ2-7	CASSKSHQQPYEQYF	TGTGCCAGCAGCAAATCTCACCAACAGCCCTACGAGCAGTACTTC
11	TRBV2	-	few	TRBJ2-1	CASIGQWRQFF	TGTGCCAGCATTGGACAGTGGCGGCAGTTCTTC
13	TRBV7-2	-	few	TRBJ2-5	CASQSAVQETQYF	TGTGCCAGTCAGTCGGCGGTCCAAGAGACCCAGTACTTC
15	TRBV27	-	-	TRBJ2-5	CASSFGIGVGETQYF	TGTGCCAGCAGTTTTGGTATAGGTGTAGGAGAGACCCAGTACTTC
14	TRBV7-2	-	many	TRBJ2-3	CASSFGSNTDTQYF	TGTGCCAGCAGCTTTGGATCAAACACAGATACGCAGTATTTT
15	TRBV6-2/TRBV6-3	TRBD1	few	TRBJ1-5	CASSYGTGGTQPQHF	TGTGCCAGCAGTTACGGGACAGGGGGCACTCAGCCCCAGCATTTT
11	TRBV7-9	-	-	TRBJ2-1	CASSFSDEQFF	TGTGCCAGCAGCTTTTCAGATGAGCAGTTCTTC
12	TRBV28	-	few	TRBJ2-5	CASAGRWETQYF	TGTGCCAGCGCCGGACGGTGGGAGACCCAGTACTTC
15	TRBV12-5	-	-	TRBJ2-1	CASGPELSGYNEQFF	TGTGCTAGTGGACCGGAGTTAAGTGGGTACAATGAGCAGTTCTTC
13	TRBV7-9	-	many	TRBJ2-7	CASSLLTVYEQYF	TGTGCCAGCAGCTTATTGACAGTCTACGAGCAGTACTTC
14	TRBV12-3/TRBV12-4	TRBD1	-	TRBJ1-5	CASKAGTGNQPQHF	TGTGCCAGCAAGGCTGGGACAGGGAATCAGCCCCAGCATTTT
13	TRBV20-1	TRBD2	-	TRBJ2-7	CSAEGSGTYEQYF	TGCAGTGCTGAAGGTAGCGGGACTTACGAGCAGTACTTC
14	TRBV20-1	-	-	TRBJ2-5	CSAKELGVQETQYF	TGCAGTGCCAAGGAACTGGGGGTTCAAGAGACCCAGTACTTC
13	TRBV20-1	-	-	TRBJ1-4	CSAKLGGIEKLFF	TGCAGTGCTAAGCTAGGGGGAATAGAAAAACTGTTTTTT
15	TRBV30	-	-	TRBJ2-3	CAWSVGSPGADTQYF	TGTGCCTGGAGTGTAGGCTCCCCGGGCGCAGATACGCAGTATTTT
14	TRBV12-5	TRBD1	-	TRBJ2-7	CASGLGDSSYEQYF	TGTGCTAGTGGTTTGGGGGACAGTTCCTACGAGCAGTACTTC
15	TRBV6-1	TRBD2	-	TRBJ2-5	CASNRFGSGSETQYF	TGTGCCAGCAATCGCTTTGGTAGCGGGAGTGAGACCCAGTACTTC
14	TRBV7-8	-	many	TRBJ2-7	CASSRAGQAYEQYF	TGTGCCAGCAGCCGAGCGGGACAGGCCTACGAGCAGTACTTC
11	TRBV3-1	-	-	TRBJ1-2	CASSQQHRYTF	TGTGCCAGCAGCCAACAGCATCGCTACACCTTC
12	TRBV7-6	TRBD1	-	TRBJ1-1	CASSHGQGEAFF	TGTGCCAGCAGCCATGGACAGGGTGAAGCTTTCTTT
15	TRBV9	TRBD2	few	TRBJ2-3	CASSDTSGRTDTQYF	TGTGCCAGCAGCGACACTAGCGGACGCACAGATACGCAGTATTTT
16	TRBV12-3/TRBV12-4	TRBD2	-	TRBJ2-1	CASISRTSVYYNEQFF	TGTGCCAGCATCTCCCGGACTAGCGTTTACTACAATGAGCAGTTCTTC
13	TRBV29-1	TRBD1	-	TRBJ1-2	CSDQTGSNYGYTF	TGCAGCGACCAGACAGGGTCGAACTATGGCTACACCTTC
13	TRBV29-1	TRBD1	few	TRBJ2-1	CSVLGQGYNEQFF	TGCAGCGTTTTGGGACAGGGCTACAATGAGCAGTTCTTC